A single sample gave rise to the 22 T cell receptor beta chains below, sequenced in a study of blood T cell repertoires in COVID-19. The protocol was immunoSEQ multiplex PCR, while the TCRdb copy is restricted to in-frame clones and leaves out a portion. The table records roughly 310,000 clones, roughly nine tenths of them present only once. The sample consisted of peripheral blood. All receptors derive from a woman in her 30s with COVID-19, enrolled during active disease.

The sample holds one count of this clone. The V and J genes are TRBV24-1 and TRBJ1-2, with D perhaps TRBD1 (5 bases). The V end was cut by 6 bases, the J end by 5 bases, with 12 bases between. CDR1 KGHDR and CDR2 SFDVKD come from the germline V gene. The CDR3 contains 13 residues. CDR3 nucleotides: TGTGCCACCAGTCCGGCAGGGAATTATGGCTACACCTTC. Amino acid sequence: CATSPAGNYGYTF.

This chain uses TRBV30 with TRBJ2-7; 10 bases line up with TRBD1. The CDR3 loop spans 13 amino acids. The ends lost 2 bases at V and 3 bases at J; junction bases unmatched: 1. From germline, CDR1 is GTSNPN and CDR2 SVGIG (reference sequence). The chain's CDR3 is CAWSWTGGYEQYF. Here the CDR3 DNA reads TGTGCCTGGAGTTGGACAGGGGGCTACGAGCAGTACTTC.

J is TRBJ2-1 and V is TRBV14; 10 positions match TRBD2. CDR3 length: 17 residues. The V gene's germline CDR1 is SGHDN and CDR2 FVKESK. With V trimmed by 1 base and J by 3 bases, 6 bases remained unmatched. The CDR3 protein is CASSQGLRLAGYNEQFF. CDR3 DNA: TGTGCCAGCAGCCAAGGTCTTAGACTAGCGGGCTACAATGAGCAGTTCTTC.

V and J are TRBV28 and TRBJ1-1; no reliable D call. The germline gives CDR1 MDHEN, CDR2 SYDVKM. The V end lost 0 bases, the J end lost 1 base, and 9 bases lay between the germline ends. This CDR3 comprises 15 residues. CDR3 protein: CASSLWGQANTEAFF. The CDR3, as DNA: TGTGCCAGCAGTTTATGGGGCCAGGCGAACACTGAAGCTTTCTTT.

The chain combines TRBV2 with TRBJ1-2; 10 nucleotides align to TRBD1. The CDR3 extends over 15 amino acids. V was clipped by 6 bases and J by 7 bases; unmatched bases: 11. Germline CDR1 reads SNHLY; CDR2 reads FYNNEI. The CDR3 sequence is CASSGAGQGPFGYTF. The CDR3 DNA is TGTGCCAGCAGCGGGGCGGGACAGGGGCCCTTTGGCTACACCTTC.

CDR3 nucleotide sequence: TGTGCCAGCAGTGGGTTTAGCGGGGGCGGCTACAATGAGCAGTTCTTC. Residues: CASSGFSGGGYNEQFF. The V call is TRBV2, the J call TRBJ2-1; 9 bases align to TRBD2. The length of the CDR3 is 16 residues. Trimming took 4 bases from V and 3 from J; bases not matched to a gene: 7. Germline CDR1 SNHLY, CDR2 FYNNEI.

Here the CDR3 reads CASSLSGGGSNGAFF. The CDR3 nucleotides are TGTGCCAGCAGCTTATCAGGGGGCGGTTCTAATGGAGCTTTCTTT. The chain links TRBV7-8 to TRBJ1-1; TRBD1 agrees at 8 bases. The J segment lost 10 bases and the V segment lost 2 bases, leaving 12 bases of the junction unmatched. This CDR3 is 15 amino acids long. Looked up from germline, CDR1 is SGHVS and CDR2 is FQNEAQ.

This chain connects TRBV11-2 to TRBJ1-5, with TRBD1 identical over 7 bases. Germline V gene data show CDR1 as SGHAT and CDR2 as FQNNGV. CDR3 length: 14 residues. V shed 2 bases, J shed 5 bases, and the junction held 3 bases outside the gene matches. The CDR3 DNA follows: TGTGCCAGCAGCTTATTAGGGGGCGATCAGCCCCAGCATTTT. Protein product: CASSLLGGDQPQHF.

The chain couples TRBV6-5 to TRBJ1-5, with a weak D call TRBD1 (5 bases). With 2 bases removed from V and 0 bases from J, the gap between germline ends came to 11 bases. CDR1 is MNHEY and CDR2 is SVGAGI in the germline V gene. This CDR3 is 16 amino acids long. The CDR3 region has the DNA TGTGCCAGCAGTTACCCCCGACAGATTAGCAATCAGCCCCAGCATTTT. It is translated as CASSYPRQISNQPQHF.

V and J are TRBV13 and TRBJ2-1; TRBD2 matches 7 bases. V was pared by 2 bases and J by 8 bases, with 6 bases of the junction left unmatched. CDR3 size: 14 residues. The germline V gene has CDR1 PRHDT and CDR2 FYEKMQ (reference sequence). The CDR3 sequence: CASSLRLAGDEQFF. In nucleotides, the CDR3 is TGTGCCAGCAGCTTAAGACTAGCTGGCGATGAGCAGTTCTTC.

The chain has TRBV21-1 and TRBJ1-5; the table calls TRBD1, which could not be checked here. TRBV21-1 is designated a pseudogene. The CDR3 totals 15 residues. DNA for the CDR3: TGTGCCATCGCCCCGACAGATAGGGGCCATCAGCCCCAGCATTTT. Translating gives CAIAPTDRGHQPQHF.

This clone was picked up one time. The chain joins TRBV30 to TRBJ2-3; 7 positions agree with TRBD2. The ends lost 3 bases at V and 1 base at J; junction bases unmatched: 4. There are 14 residues in the CDR3. CDR1 and CDR2 from the germline V gene are GTSNPN and SVGIG (reference sequence). Here the CDR3 reads CAWRREYRTDTQYF. The DNA for the CDR3 is TGTGCCTGGAGGCGGGAGTATCGCACAGATACGCAGTATTTT.

The chain is built from TRBV7-8 and TRBJ2-2; D may be TRBD1 (6 bases). Germline CDR1 and CDR2: SGHVS and FQNEAQ. This CDR3 comprises 15 residues. Trimming removed 0 bases at V and 4 bases at J, with 9 bases between. The CDR3 DNA follows: TGTGCCAGCAGCTTAGCTGGACAGACCACCGGGGAGCTGTTTTTT. It codes for CASSLAGQTTGELFF.

The V call is TRBV7-9, the J call TRBJ2-2; 8 bases fit TRBD1. CDR1 is SEHNR, CDR2 FQNEAQ, per germline (reference sequence). The CDR3 runs to 15 residues. After removal of 0 bases from V and 7 bases from J, the junction contained 4 bases not matched to a gene. For the CDR3, the DNA is TGTGCCAGCAGCTTAGCCGGGACAGGTCACGGGGAGCTGTTTTTT. It translates to CASSLAGTGHGELFF.

The chain uses TRBV9 and TRBJ1-4; weak D call: TRBD1 (6 bases). The germline V gene has CDR1 SGDLS and CDR2 YYNGEE. V was trimmed by 0 bases and J by 6 bases, leaving 12 bases between them. The CDR3 extends over 15 amino acids. This CDR3 reads CASSVDTGWDEKLFF. CDR3 coding DNA: TGTGCCAGCAGCGTAGACACAGGGTGGGATGAAAAACTGTTTTTT.

The V and J genes are TRBV3-1 (or the pseudogene TRBV3-2) and TRBJ1-2; perhaps TRBD1 as D (6 bases). The CDR3 loop spans 15 amino acids. V gave up 0 bases and J gave up 6 bases, with 14 bases separating them. The germline V gene encodes CDR1 LGHDT and CDR2 YNNKEL (reference sequence). The chain's CDR3 is CASSQEALDSNGYTF. CDR3 coding DNA: TGTGCCAGCAGCCAAGAAGCGCTGGACAGTAATGGCTACACCTTC.

This clone has more than one count but fewer than ten. J is TRBJ2-7 and V is TRBV9; 10 bases line up with TRBD1. Germline lookup yields CDR1 SGDLS and CDR2 YYNGEE. The CDR3 extends over 14 amino acids. V shed 4 bases and J 3 bases; nucleotides not matched to a gene: 4. The CDR3 region has the DNA TGTGCCAGCAGCCCCGACAGGGGGCACTACGAGCAGTACTTC. Translating gives CASSPDRGHYEQYF.

The CDR3, as DNA: TGCAGCGTGAGAAACGAGGGCTACACCTTC. Translation gives CSVRNEGYTF. V gene TRBV29-1 combines with J gene TRBJ1-2, with D hard to call. Germline CDR1 reads SQVTM; CDR2 reads ANQGSEA. There are 10 residues in the CDR3. Trimming removed 6 bases from V and 8 bases from J, with 10 bases in between.

The rearrangement joins TRBV15 to TRBJ2-5, with D tentatively TRBD2 (6 bases). CDR3 size: 18 residues. V lost 5 bases and J 0 bases, leaving 22 bases between the germline ends. The germline gives CDR1 LNHNV, CDR2 YYDKDF (reference sequence). The CDR3 DNA reads as TGTGCCACCAGCGCTGGGCAGGTAGGAGGGCGATACCAAGAGACCCAGTACTTC. Its translation is CATSAGQVGGRYQETQYF.

This clone was seen just once. The V and J genes are TRBV6-1 and TRBJ1-3; D unclear. This CDR3 is built from 14 residues. Per the germline V gene, CDR1 is MNHNS and CDR2 is SASEGT. V lost 1 base and J 2 bases, leaving 6 bases between the germline ends. This CDR3 is CASSEVRAGNTIYF. The DNA of the CDR3 is TGTGCCAGCAGTGAAGTAAGAGCTGGAAACACCATATATTTT.

This clone was observed a single time. The J gene is TRBJ2-7, the V gene TRBV6-5; D gene ambiguous. The CDR3 loop spans 14 amino acids. Germline values: CDR1 MNHEY, CDR2 SVGAGI. The V end lost 7 bases, the J end lost 3 bases, and 16 bases lay between the germline ends. The CDR3 region has the DNA TGTGCCAGCATGCTTGGCCTTGGCAACTACGAGCAGTACTTC. Its protein product is CASMLGLGNYEQYF.

This chain connects TRBV2 to TRBJ2-7; 9 bases are shared with TRBD2. This CDR3 is built from 15 residues. CDR1 is SNHLY and CDR2 is FYNNEI in the germline V gene. Trimming removed 4 bases from V and 1 base from J; junction bases left unmatched: 5. CDR3 sequence (DNA): TGTGCCAGCAGTGCATGGACTAGCGCATCCTACGAGCAGTACTTC. Translated: CASSAWTSASYEQYF.